This T cell receptor (beta chain) was observed in a study of CD4 and CD8 cells across lung adenocarcinoma regions. Samples came from patients with localized non-small cell lung adenocarcinoma. In TCRdb, the PCR reads were re-called with MiXCR into one record per CDR3 protein. The repertoire has about 16,000 distinct CDR3 sequences, roughly half of them found once; the top ten carry 50% to 65%. The germline gives CDR1 MNHNS, CDR2 SASEGT. The CDR3 has 12 amino acids. This chain links TRBV6-1 with TRBJ2-1; D call uncertain. The J call may not be correct, given that the DNA end is closer to TRBJ2-7. Specimen: CD8+ T cells from the center of a lung tumor. This clonotype was sampled from a female donor with lung adenocarcinoma. The CD4 and CD8 labels of this study may be unreliable. The CDR3 loop reads CASSESNYEQYF. The CDR3 bases are TGTGCCAGCAGTGAAAGCAACTACGAGCAGTACTTC.